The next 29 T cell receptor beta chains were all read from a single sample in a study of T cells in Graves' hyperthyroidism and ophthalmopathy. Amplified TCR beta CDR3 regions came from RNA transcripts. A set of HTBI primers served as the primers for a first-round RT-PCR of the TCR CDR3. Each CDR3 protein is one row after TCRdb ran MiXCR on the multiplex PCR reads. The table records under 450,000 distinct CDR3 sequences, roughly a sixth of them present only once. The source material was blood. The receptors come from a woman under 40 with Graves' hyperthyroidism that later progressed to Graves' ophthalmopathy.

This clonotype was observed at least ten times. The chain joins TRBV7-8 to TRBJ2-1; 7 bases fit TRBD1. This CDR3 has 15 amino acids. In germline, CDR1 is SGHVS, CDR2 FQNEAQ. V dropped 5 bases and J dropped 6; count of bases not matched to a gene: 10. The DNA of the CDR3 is TGTGCCAGCAGCCCCTCCCGGGACAGATCCAATGAGCAGTTCTTC. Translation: CASSPSRDRSNEQFF.

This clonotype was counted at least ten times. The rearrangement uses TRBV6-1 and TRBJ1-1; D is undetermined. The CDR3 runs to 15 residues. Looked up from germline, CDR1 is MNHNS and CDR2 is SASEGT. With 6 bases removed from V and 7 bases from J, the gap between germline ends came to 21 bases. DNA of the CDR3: TGTGCCAGCAGAAAAGCCCCTCCCAGAGTCGGTGAAGCTTTCTTT. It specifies CASRKAPPRVGEAFF.

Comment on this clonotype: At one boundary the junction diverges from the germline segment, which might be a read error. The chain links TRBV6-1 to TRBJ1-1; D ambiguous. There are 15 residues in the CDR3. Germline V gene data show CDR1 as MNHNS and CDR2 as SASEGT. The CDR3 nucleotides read TGTGACAGCAGTGAATTTTCTGGGAGAAACGCTGAAGCTTTCTTT. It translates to CDSSEFSGRNAEAFF.

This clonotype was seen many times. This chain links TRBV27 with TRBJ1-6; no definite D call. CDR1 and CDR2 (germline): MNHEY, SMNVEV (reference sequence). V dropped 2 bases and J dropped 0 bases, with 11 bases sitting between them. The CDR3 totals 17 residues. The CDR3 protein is CASSLESASSYNSPLHF. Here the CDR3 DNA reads TGTGCCAGCAGTTTAGAGAGCGCGAGCTCCTATAATTCACCCCTCCACTTT.

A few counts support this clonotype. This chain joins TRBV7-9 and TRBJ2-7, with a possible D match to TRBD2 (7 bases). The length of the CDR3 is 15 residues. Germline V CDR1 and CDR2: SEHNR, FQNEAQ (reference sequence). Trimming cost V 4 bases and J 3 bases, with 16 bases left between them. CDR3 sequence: CASSSIGGPIYEQYF. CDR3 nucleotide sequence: TGTGCCAGCAGCTCGATCGGGGGGCCCATCTACGAGCAGTACTTC.

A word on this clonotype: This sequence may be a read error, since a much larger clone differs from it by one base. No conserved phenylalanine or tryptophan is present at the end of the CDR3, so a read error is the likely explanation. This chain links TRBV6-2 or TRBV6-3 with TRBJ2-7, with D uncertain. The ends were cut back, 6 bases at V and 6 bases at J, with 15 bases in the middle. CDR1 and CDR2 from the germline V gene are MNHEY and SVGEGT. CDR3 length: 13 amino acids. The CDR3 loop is CASSPVLEGEQYS. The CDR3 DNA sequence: TGTGCCAGCAGCCCTGTCCTAGAAGGCGAGCAGTACTCC.

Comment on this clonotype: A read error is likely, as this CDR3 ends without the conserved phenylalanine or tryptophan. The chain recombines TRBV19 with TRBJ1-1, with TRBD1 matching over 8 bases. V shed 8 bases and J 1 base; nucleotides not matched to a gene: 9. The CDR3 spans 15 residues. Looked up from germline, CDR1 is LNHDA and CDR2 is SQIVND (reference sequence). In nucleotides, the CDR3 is TGTGCCAGTTTTGTCTCAGGGGGCCCGAACACTGAAGCTTTCCTT. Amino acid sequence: CASFVSGGPNTEAFL.

CDR3 nucleotide sequence: TGTGCCAGCAGTGCAGATAGCGGGGTCTCAGATACGCAGTATTTT. This gives the protein CASSADSGVSDTQYF. V and J are TRBV2 and TRBJ2-3; 8 positions agree with TRBD2. The V gene's germline CDR1 is SNHLY and CDR2 FYNNEI. CDR3 length: 15 residues. With 4 bases clipped from V and 4 bases from J, the junction kept 7 bases outside the gene matches.

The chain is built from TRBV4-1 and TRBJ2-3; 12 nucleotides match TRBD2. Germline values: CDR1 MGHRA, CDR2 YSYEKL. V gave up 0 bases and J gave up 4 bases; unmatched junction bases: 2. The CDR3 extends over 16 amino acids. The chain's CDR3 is CASSQDGLAGSDTQYF. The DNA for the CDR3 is TGCGCCAGCAGCCAAGACGGACTAGCGGGATCAGATACGCAGTATTTT.

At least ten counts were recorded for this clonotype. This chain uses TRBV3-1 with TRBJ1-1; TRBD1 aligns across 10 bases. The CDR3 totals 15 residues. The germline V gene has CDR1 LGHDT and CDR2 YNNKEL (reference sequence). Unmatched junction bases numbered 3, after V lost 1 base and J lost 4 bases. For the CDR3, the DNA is TGTGCCAGCAGCCAAGTTCGGACAGGGGGCACTGAAGCTTTCTTT. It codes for CASSQVRTGGTEAFF.

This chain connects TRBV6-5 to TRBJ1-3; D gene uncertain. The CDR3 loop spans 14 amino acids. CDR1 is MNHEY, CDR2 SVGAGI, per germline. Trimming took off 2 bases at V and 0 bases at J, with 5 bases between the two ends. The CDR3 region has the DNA TGTGCCAGCAGTTACGGATCCTCTGGAAACACCATATATTTT. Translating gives CASSYGSSGNTIYF.

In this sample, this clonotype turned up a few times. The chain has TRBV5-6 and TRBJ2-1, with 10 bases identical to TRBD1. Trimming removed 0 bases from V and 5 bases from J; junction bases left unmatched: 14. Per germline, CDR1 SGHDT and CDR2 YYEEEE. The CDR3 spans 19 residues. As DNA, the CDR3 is TGTGCCAGCAGCTTGGTGTTGATCGCCCGGGACAGGGGCAACAATGAGCAGTTCTTC. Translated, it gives CASSLVLIARDRGNNEQFF.

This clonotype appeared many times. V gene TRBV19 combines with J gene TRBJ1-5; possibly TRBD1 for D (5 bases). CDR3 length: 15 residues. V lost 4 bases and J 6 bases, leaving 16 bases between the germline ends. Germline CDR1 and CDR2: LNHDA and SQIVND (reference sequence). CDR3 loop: CASSTGVGGSQPQHF. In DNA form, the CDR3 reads TGTGCCAGTAGTACGGGGGTTGGAGGTAGTCAGCCCCAGCATTTT. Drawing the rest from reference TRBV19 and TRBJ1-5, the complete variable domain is DGGITQSPKYLFRKEGQNVTLSCEQNLNHDAMYWYRQDPGQGLRLIYYSQIVNDFQKGDIAEGYSVSREKKESFPLTVTSAQKNPTAFYLCASSTGVGGSQPQHFGDGTRLSIL.

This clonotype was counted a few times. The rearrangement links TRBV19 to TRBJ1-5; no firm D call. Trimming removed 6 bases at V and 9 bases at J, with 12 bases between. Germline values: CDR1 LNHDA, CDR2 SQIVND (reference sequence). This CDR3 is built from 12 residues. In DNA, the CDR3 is TGTGCCAGTAGAAGGTTGGGGAGGCCCCAGCATTTT. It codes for CASRRLGRPQHF.

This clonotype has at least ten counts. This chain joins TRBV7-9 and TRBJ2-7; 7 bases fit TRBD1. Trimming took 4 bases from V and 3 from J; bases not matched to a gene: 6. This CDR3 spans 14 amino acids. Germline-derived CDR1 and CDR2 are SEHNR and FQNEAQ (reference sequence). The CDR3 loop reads CASSSDRLHYEQYF. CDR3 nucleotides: TGTGCCAGCAGCTCGGACAGGCTTCACTACGAGCAGTACTTC.

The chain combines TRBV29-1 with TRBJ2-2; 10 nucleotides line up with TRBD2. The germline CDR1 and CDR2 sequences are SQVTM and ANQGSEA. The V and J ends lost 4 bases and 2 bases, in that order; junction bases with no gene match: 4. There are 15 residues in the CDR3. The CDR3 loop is CSVAGLAVNTGELFF. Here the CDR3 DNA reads TGCAGCGTTGCCGGACTAGCGGTTAACACCGGGGAGCTGTTTTTT.

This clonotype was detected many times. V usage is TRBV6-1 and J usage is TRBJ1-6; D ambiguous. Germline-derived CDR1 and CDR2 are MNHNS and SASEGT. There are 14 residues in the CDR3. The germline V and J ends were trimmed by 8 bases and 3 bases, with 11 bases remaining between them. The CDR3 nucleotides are TGTGCCAGCGGCGAAGGCAGCTATAATTCACCCCTCCACTTT. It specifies CASGEGSYNSPLHF.

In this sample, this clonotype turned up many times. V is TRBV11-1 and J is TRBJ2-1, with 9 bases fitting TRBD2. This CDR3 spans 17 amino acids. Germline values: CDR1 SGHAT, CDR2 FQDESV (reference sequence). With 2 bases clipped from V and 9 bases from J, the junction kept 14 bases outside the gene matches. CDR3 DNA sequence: TGTGCCAGCAGCTTATCGTGGTTAGCGGGAGATGGCGGTGAGCAGTTCTTC. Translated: CASSLSWLAGDGGEQFF.

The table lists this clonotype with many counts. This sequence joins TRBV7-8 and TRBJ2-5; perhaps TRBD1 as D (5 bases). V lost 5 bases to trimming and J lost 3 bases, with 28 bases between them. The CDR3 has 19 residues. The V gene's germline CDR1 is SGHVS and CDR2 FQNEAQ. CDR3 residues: CASSRTMLGRRRLEETQYF. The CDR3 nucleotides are TGTGCCAGCAGCCGGACAATGTTGGGAAGGCGACGGCTGGAAGAGACCCAGTACTTC.

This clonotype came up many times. In DNA form, the CDR3 reads TGTGCCAGCAGTGGGGGGGTCGGGGATTCACCCCTCCACTTT. Amino acid sequence: CASSGGVGDSPLHF. V usage is TRBV2 and J usage is TRBJ1-6; tentative D call: TRBD1 (5 bases). The CDR3 covers 14 residues. Deletions cut 4 bases from V and 8 bases from J, with 12 bases between. CDR1 is SNHLY, CDR2 FYNNEI, per germline.

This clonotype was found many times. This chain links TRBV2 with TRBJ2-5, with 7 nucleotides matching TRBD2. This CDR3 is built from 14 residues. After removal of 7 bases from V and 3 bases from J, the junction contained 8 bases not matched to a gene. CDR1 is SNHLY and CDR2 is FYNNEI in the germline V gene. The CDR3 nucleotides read TGTGCCAGCACTCGAGCGGGGTATGAAGAGACCCAGTACTTC. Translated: CASTRAGYEETQYF.

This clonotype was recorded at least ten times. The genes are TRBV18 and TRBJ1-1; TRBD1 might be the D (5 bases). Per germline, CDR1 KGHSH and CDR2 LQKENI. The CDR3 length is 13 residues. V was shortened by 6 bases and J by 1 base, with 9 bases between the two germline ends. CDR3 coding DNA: TGTGCCAGCTCGGCAGGGCAGAACACTGAAGCTTTCTTT. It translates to CASSAGQNTEAFF.

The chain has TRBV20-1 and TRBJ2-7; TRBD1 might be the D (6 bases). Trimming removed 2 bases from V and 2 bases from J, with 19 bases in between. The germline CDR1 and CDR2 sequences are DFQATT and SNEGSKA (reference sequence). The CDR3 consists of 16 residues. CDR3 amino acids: CSARNVGQNPTYEQYF. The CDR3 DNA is TGCAGTGCTAGAAACGTCGGACAGAACCCAACCTACGAGCAGTACTTC.

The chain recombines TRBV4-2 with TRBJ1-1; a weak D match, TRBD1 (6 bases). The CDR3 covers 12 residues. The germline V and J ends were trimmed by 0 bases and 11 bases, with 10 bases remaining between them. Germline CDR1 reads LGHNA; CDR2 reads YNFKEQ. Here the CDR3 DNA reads TGTGCCAGCAGCCAAGAAGGGGGGGGCGCTTTCTTT. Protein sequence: CASSQEGGGAFF.

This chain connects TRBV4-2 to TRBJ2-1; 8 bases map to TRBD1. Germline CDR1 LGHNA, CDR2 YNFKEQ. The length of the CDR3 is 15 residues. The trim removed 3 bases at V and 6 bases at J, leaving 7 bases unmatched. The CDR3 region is CASSQTGVNPNEQFF. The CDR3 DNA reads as TGTGCCAGCAGCCAGACAGGGGTCAACCCCAATGAGCAGTTCTTC.

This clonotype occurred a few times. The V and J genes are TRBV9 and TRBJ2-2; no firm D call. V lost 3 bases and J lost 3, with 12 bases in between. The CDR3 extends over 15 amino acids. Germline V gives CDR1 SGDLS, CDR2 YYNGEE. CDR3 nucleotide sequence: TGTGCCAGCAGCGCACCTAGTACCTACACCGGGGAGCTGTTTTTT. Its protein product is CASSAPSTYTGELFF.

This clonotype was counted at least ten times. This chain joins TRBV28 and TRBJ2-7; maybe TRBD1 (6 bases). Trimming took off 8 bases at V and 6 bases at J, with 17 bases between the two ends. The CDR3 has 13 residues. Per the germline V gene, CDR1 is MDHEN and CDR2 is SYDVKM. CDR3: CASGRAGVGEQYF. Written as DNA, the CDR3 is TGTGCCAGCGGGCGGGCAGGGGTTGGCGAGCAGTACTTC.

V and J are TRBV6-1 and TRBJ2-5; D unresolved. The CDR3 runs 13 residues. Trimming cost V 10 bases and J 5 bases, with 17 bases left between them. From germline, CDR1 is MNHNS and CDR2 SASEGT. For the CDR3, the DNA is TGTGCCACCTCCAGGTATCCCAGGGAGACCCAGTACTTC. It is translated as CATSRYPRETQYF.

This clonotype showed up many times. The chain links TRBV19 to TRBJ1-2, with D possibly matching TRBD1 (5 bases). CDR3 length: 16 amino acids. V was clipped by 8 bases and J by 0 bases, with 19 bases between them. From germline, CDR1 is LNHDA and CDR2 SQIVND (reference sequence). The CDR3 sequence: CASRLPGVSANYGYTF. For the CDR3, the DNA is TGTGCCAGTCGTTTGCCGGGGGTCTCGGCTAACTATGGCTACACCTTC.